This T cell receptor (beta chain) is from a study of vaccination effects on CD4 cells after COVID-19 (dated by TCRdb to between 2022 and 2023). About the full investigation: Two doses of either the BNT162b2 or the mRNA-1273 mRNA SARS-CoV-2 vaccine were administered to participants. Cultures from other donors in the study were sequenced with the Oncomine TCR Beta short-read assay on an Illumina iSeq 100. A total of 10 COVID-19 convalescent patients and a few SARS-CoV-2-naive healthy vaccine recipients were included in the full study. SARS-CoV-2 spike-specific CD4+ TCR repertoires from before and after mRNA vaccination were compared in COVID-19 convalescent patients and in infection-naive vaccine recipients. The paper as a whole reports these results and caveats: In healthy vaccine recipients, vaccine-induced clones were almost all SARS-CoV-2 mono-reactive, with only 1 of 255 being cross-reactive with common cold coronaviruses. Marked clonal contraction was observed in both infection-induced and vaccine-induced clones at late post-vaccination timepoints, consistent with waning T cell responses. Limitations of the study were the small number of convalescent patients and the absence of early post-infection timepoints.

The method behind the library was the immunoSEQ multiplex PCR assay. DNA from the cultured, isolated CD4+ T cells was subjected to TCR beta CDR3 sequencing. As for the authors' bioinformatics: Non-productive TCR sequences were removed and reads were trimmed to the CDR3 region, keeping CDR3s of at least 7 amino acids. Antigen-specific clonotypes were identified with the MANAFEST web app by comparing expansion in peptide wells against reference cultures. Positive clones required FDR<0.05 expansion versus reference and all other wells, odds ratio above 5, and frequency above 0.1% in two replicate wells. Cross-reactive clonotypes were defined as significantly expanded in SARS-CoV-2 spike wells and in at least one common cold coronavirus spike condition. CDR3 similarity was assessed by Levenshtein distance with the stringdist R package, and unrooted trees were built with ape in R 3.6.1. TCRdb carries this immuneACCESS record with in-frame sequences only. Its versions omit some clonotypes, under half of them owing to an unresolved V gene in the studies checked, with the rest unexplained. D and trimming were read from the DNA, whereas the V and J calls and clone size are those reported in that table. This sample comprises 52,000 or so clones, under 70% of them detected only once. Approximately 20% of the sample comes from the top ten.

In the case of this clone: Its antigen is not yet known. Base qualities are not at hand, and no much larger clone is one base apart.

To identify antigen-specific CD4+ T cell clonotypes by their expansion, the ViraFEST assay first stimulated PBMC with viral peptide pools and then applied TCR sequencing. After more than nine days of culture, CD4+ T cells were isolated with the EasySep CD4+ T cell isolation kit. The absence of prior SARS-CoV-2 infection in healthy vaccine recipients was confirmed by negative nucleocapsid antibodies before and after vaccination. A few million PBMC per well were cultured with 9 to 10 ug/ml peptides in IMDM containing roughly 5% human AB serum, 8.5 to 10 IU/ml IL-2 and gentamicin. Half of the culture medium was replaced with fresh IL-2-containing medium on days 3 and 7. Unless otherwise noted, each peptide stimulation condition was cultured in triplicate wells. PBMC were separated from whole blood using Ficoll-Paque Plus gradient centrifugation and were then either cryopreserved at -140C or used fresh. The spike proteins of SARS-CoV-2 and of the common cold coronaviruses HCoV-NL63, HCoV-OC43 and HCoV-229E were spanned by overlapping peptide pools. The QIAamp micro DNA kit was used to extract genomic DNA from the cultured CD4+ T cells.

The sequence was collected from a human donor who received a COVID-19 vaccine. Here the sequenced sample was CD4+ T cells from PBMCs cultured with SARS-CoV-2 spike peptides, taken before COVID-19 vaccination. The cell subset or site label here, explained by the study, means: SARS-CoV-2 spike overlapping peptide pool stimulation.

The bases are TGTGCCTGGAGTGGGGCGGGGGGGGTTTATAGCAATCAGCCCCAGCATTTT. This sequence encodes CAWSGAGGVYSNQPQHF. This chain is built from TRBV30 and TRBJ1-5; the D gene is perhaps TRBD1, from 5 matching bases. The trim is 1 base for V and 0 bases for J, with a gap of 16 bases between the germline ends. The CDR3 has 17 amino acids, counting the end cysteine and phenylalanine. Only CDR3 DNA is held: 51 bases, read in frame from base 1. CDR1 and CDR2 are drawn from the germline V gene (reference sequence): GTSNPN, SVGIG.